In its sample, the clone carrying this T cell receptor beta chain was seen many times. This sample was taken from a study of regulatory T cells in long-lasting Graves disease. Indicated time point: persistent/refractory GD, antithyroid drugs over 5 years with positive TRAb. The TCR library used RNA extracted from PBMCs. Library construction for TCR beta used iRepertoire HTBI primers and Arm-PCR of CDR3 regions. TCRdb processed the multiplex PCR reads anew with MiXCR; each CDR3 protein has one entry. Of almost 350,000 distinct CDR3 sequences listed, roughly 21% are singletons. CDR1 ENHRY and CDR2 SYGVKD come from the germline V gene. The V and J ends lost 4 bases and 4 bases, in that order; junction bases with no gene match: 6. This CDR3 contains 14 residues.

The input for sequencing was peripheral blood mononuclear cells (PBMCs), taken when the disease was refractory, from a patient treated with antithyroid drugs. The TCR comes from a female donor with Graves disease. This chain links TRBV10-3 with TRBJ1-2; 7 bases agree with TRBD1. The CDR3, as DNA: TGTGCCATCAGTGCTCCAGGGGGTAGCTATGGCTACACCTTC. It specifies CAISAPGGSYGYTF.